The following is a TCR beta chain sequence with its context. Its antigen is unknown. These data are taken from a study of a mutant IDH1 vaccine in newly diagnosed glioma. Overall study context: The study started vaccination 4-6 weeks after radiotherapy alone, or with temozolomide cycles. Mean patient age was approximately 39 years; about 62% were male and approximately 40% female. Most patients had received both radiotherapy and temozolomide, the prior options being radiotherapy, temozolomide, or both. Study-level results: Pseudoprogression appeared independent of alterations in top peripheral clonotypes.

As to time point: week 23, last vaccination. Topical imiquimod accompanied each vaccine dose, which consisted of 300 ug of mutant IDH1 20-mer peptide. Data came from immunoSEQ multiplex PCR; TCRdb stores just in-frame clones and leaves some out. The sample has approximately 62,000 clones, approximately 81% seen once. This sequence was found in a man aged 30 to 39 with glioma. The sample in question was PBMCs, obtained from a glioma patient whose treatment included an IDH1 peptide vaccine.

The CDR3 sequence: CASSVATSGGTSTDTQYF. In nucleotides, the CDR3 is TGTGCCAGCAGCGTGGCTACTAGCGGGGGGACTAGCACAGATACGCAGTATTTT. The gene calls are TRBV9 and TRBJ2-3, with 12 bases fitting TRBD2. Germline lookup yields CDR1 SGDLS and CDR2 YYNGEE. J lost 0 bases, V lost 2 bases, and 7 bases had no gene match. This CDR3 has 18 residues.